The source of this TCR beta chain is a study of blood T cell repertoires in COVID-19. Across the study: Acute and convalescent COVID-19 specimens originated in the United States, Italy and Spain. In each case, the material was cDNA or gDNA derived from T cells, B-cell-depleted T cells, or PBMCs.

The CDR3 has 17 residues. CDR1 is SGHNT and CDR2 is YENEEA in the germline V gene. The trim removed 1 base at V and 5 bases at J, leaving 11 bases unmatched. In the original workflow: The assay estimated nucleated cells by amplifying reference gene primers. Method: immunoSEQ multiplex PCR; TCRdb's copy keeps in-frame clones and lacks some. V and J calls and clone size are given by that table; D and trimming were obtained from the DNA. The table lists 360,000 or so clones, nearly 90% of them singletons. The specimen was peripheral blood. This chain uses TRBV11-3 with TRBJ2-3, with 8 bases fitting TRBD1. The source of this sequence is a young man with active or convalescent COVID-19. CDR3 region: CASSLGLWQGALDTQYF. The DNA for the CDR3 is TGTGCCAGCAGCTTAGGTCTGTGGCAGGGGGCTTTAGATACGCAGTATTTT.